These 14 T cell receptor beta chains share one sample of origin, sequenced in a study of blood T cells in healthy people across ages. It was with a sample-barcoded 5' primer and a J-beta primer mix that a second PCR of roughly 7 to 11 cycles was run. TCRdb fed the 5' RACE reads into MiXCR, producing one record per CDR3 protein. Of approximately 800,000 distinct CDR3 sequences listed, approximately 24% were seen once; the top ten hold around 3%. The data also belong to a second study, concerning T cells of mothers and their children.

Material: blood. All receptors come from a boy aged 5 to 17 in good health.

This clonotype was observed a few times. V and J are TRBV20-1 and TRBJ1-6; D remains unclear. With 1 base removed from V and 7 bases from J, the gap between germline ends came to 5 bases. Germline CDR1 and CDR2: DFQATT and SNEGSKA (reference sequence). The CDR3 totals 12 residues. CDR3 nucleotide sequence: TGCAGTGCTAGAGTTCAAAATTCACCCCTCCACTTT. Its protein is CSARVQNSPLHF.

The J gene is TRBJ1-4, the V gene TRBV24-1, with D perhaps matching TRBD1 (6 bases). The CDR3 length is 16 residues. The germline gives CDR1 KGHDR, CDR2 SFDVKD. V lost 5 bases and J 2 bases, leaving 14 bases between the germline ends. The DNA of the CDR3 is TGTGCCACCAGTGCGGGGGGCGCCCCGACTAATGAAAAACTGTTTTTT. This encodes CATSAGGAPTNEKLFF.

The CDR3 is CASSTSGGLRETQYF. CDR3 coding DNA: TGTGCCAGCAGCACTAGCGGGGGGCTCCGGGAGACCCAGTACTTC. V is TRBV3-1 and J is TRBJ2-5; TRBD2 aligns across 12 bases. The germline V gene encodes CDR1 LGHDT and CDR2 YNNKEL (reference sequence). Trimming took 5 bases from V and 5 from J; bases not matched to a gene: 6. The CDR3 loop spans 15 amino acids.

In its sample, this clonotype was seen a few times. The chain employs TRBV6-2 or TRBV6-3 and TRBJ2-3; D ambiguous. From germline, CDR1 is MNHEY and CDR2 SVGEGT. The CDR3 sequence is 15 residues long. V was trimmed by 8 bases and J by 0 bases, leaving 15 bases between them. The CDR3: CASASLSPSTDTQYF. The CDR3 region has the DNA TGTGCCAGCGCCTCCCTAAGCCCTAGCACAGATACGCAGTATTTT.

This clonotype was observed a handful of times. V is TRBV5-1 and J is TRBJ2-1, with 12 nucleotides matching TRBD2. Trimming at V came to 3 bases and at J to 0 bases, leaving 7 bases not matched to a gene. Germline CDR1 is SGHRS and CDR2 is YFSETQ. The CDR3 spans 18 residues. For the CDR3, the DNA is TGCGCCAGCAGCTCACTAGCGGGGGGTCACTCCTCCTACAATGAGCAGTTCTTC. This gives the protein CASSSLAGGHSSYNEQFF.

The chain couples TRBV4-2 to TRBJ2-3; D is unclear. Per germline, CDR1 LGHNA and CDR2 YNFKEQ. V lost 1 base and J 3 bases, leaving 17 bases between the germline ends. The CDR3 is 17 amino acids. CDR3 DNA: TGTGCCAGCAGCCAAGGACAAGAGACTTATTGGACAGATACGCAGTATTTT. It translates to CASSQGQETYWTDTQYF.

This clonotype was picked up a small number of times. The chain carries TRBV7-3 and TRBJ1-6; D not resolved. Germline V gene data show CDR1 as SGHTA and CDR2 as FQGTGA. The CDR3 has 14 amino acids. Trimming stripped 2 bases from V and 6 bases from J, with 8 bases between. The CDR3 DNA reads as TGTGCCAGCAGCTTATCAACGGCTAATTCACCCCTCCACTTT. Protein product: CASSLSTANSPLHF.

This clonotype was counted between two and nine times. The CDR3 reads CSVVDNYNSPLHF. The CDR3 bases are TGCAGCGTTGTGGACAACTATAATTCACCCCTCCACTTT. This chain joins TRBV29-1 and TRBJ1-6, with a tentative D call TRBD1 (5 bases). This CDR3 has 13 residues. The V end was cut by 4 bases, the J end by 3 bases, with 7 bases between. Germline V gene lookup returns CDR1 SQVTM and CDR2 ANQGSEA.

This chain links TRBV28 with TRBJ2-5; D gene uncertain. CDR1 is MDHEN, CDR2 SYDVKM, per germline. CDR3 length equals 13 residues. V was cut by 3 bases and J by 5 bases, with 10 bases left in between. CDR3 DNA sequence: TGTGCCAGCAGTTTGGTACGCTGGGAGACCCAGTACTTC. Translating gives CASSLVRWETQYF.

This clonotype was counted a few times. The chain employs TRBV18 and TRBJ1-1, with 8 bases matching TRBD1. V gave up 4 bases and J gave up 4 bases; unmatched junction bases: 5. This CDR3 has 14 residues. CDR1 KGHSH and CDR2 LQKENI come from the germline V gene. The CDR3 protein is CASSQADRGTEAFF. The CDR3, as DNA: TGTGCCAGCTCACAAGCAGACAGGGGCACTGAAGCTTTCTTT. Full variable domain (missing parts from reference TRBV18 and TRBJ1-1): NAGVMQNPRHLVRRRGQEARLRCSPMKGHSHVYWYRQLPEEGLKFMVYLQKENIIDESGMPKERFSAEFPKEGPSILRIQQVVRGDSAAYFCASSQADRGTEAFFGQGTRLTVV.

This clonotype has only a few counts. This sequence joins TRBV11-2 and TRBJ2-6, with D perhaps TRBD1 (5 bases). In germline, CDR1 is SGHAT, CDR2 FQNNGV. Between the trimmed V and J ends, which lost 6 bases and 2 bases, there was a span of 11 bases. This CDR3 spans 15 amino acids. CDR3 DNA: TGTGCCAGCAGTCGTCCAGGGACTGGGGCCAACGTCCTGACTTTC. Protein sequence: CASSRPGTGANVLTF. The full variable domain, completed using reference TRBV11-2 and TRBJ2-6, is EAGVAQSPRYKIIEKRQSVAFWCNPISGHATLYWYQQILGQGPKLLIQFQNNGVVDDSQLPKDRFSAERLKGVDSTLKIQPAKLEDSAVYLCASSRPGTGANVLTFGAGSRLTVL.

This chain links TRBV24-1 with TRBJ2-1, with 11 bases aligning to TRBD1. The J call is in doubt because the DNA end fits TRBJ2-5 better. The germline V gene has CDR1 KGHDR and CDR2 SFDVKD. This CDR3 has 16 residues. The DNA for the CDR3 is TGTGCCACCAGTGATCCCGGGACAGGGGGAGGCGAGACCCAGTACTTC. Amino acids: CATSDPGTGGGETQYF.

The gene calls are TRBV13 and TRBJ2-7; tentatively, D is TRBD2 (6 bases). The CDR3 extends over 11 amino acids. V lost 6 bases, J lost 6 bases, and 9 bases lay in between. Germline-derived CDR1 and CDR2 are PRHDT and FYEKMQ (reference sequence). The CDR3, as DNA: TGTGCCAGCAGGGGACTGGGCGAGCAGTACTTC. It is translated as CASRGLGEQYF.

This clonotype was counted ten times or more. The chain is built from TRBV6-6 and TRBJ2-7; unclear D gene. CDR3 length equals 13 residues. Germline CDR1 and CDR2: MNHNY and SVGAGI (reference sequence). Trimming cost V 10 bases and J 0 bases, with 13 bases left between them. The CDR3 region has the DNA TGTGCCATCGCTACAGAAATCTCCTACGAGCAGTACTTC. Protein: CAIATEISYEQYF.